This T cell receptor (beta chain) appears in the sequencing data of a study of shared T cell receptors in the human thymus. Produced via immunoSEQ multiplex PCR; TCRdb's table is partial and in-frame only. The sample shows 700,000 or so clones, 70% to 90% of them seen only once. CDR3 length: 15 amino acids. The V segment lost 2 bases and the J segment 5 bases; nucleotides outside the gene matches: 4. CDR1 is WNHNN, CDR2 SYGVQD, per germline (reference sequence). These data also formed part of another study, on human thymus T cells. That paper states: All donors were healthy Finnish infants who were undergoing corrective surgery to treat congenital heart defects. Thymus tissue was removed during corrective cardiac surgery.

This clonotype was obtained from a girl under two years old with a congenital heart defect. This chain joins TRBV10-1 and TRBJ1-4, with TRBD1 identical over 8 bases. Sequenced sample: thymocytes. This CDR3 is CASSEGQGENEKLFF. The CDR3 DNA follows: TGCGCCAGCAGTGAGGGACAGGGAGAAAATGAAAAACTGTTTTTT.